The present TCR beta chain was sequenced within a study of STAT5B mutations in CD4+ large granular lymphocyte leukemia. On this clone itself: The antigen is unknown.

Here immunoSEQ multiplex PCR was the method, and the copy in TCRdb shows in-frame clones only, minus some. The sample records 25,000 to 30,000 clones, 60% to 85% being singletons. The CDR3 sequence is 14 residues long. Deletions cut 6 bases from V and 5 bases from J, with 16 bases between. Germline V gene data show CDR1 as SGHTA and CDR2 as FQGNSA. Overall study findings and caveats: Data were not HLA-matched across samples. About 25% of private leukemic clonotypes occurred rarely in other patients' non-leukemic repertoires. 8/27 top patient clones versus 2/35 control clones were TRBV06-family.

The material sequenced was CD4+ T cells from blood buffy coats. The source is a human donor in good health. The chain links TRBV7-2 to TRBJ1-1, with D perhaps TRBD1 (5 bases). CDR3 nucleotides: TGTGCCAGCAGACCTAATGACGGGGGGACTGAAGCTTTCTTT. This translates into CASRPNDGGTEAFF.